The 15 T cell receptor beta chains presented below share a single source sample, sequenced in a study of blood T cell repertoires in COVID-19 (dated by TCRdb to about 2020). Libraries were constructed by the immunoSEQ multiplex PCR assay. The table comes from immuneACCESS by way of TCRdb, which keeps in-frame sequences with V and J called. Part of the clones is missing from these tables; in studies checked, under half for an unresolved V gene and the rest for unknown reasons. The sample includes approximately 150,000 clones, with about 80% observed a single time. Clones ranked in the top ten supply around 2.4% of the sample. Sequenced material: PBMCs or T cells enriched from blood (not recorded which). The receptors originated from a middle-aged man with acute COVID-19.

This clone was observed a handful of times. The genes are TRBV19 and TRBJ2-5; tentative D call: TRBD1 (5 bases). The CDR3 extends over 13 amino acids. V was clipped by 3 bases and J by 5 bases, with 10 bases between them. The V gene's germline CDR1 is LNHDA and CDR2 SQIVND (reference sequence). In DNA form, the CDR3 reads TGTGCCAGTAGTATCCGGACATCTGAGACCCAGTACTTC. This sequence encodes CASSIRTSETQYF.

With regard to this clone: This CDR3 is also generated by other DNA sequences in the sample. The chain has TRBV5-1 and TRBJ2-3, with D unresolved. V lost 4 bases, J lost 4 bases, and 7 bases lay in between. The CDR3 totals 12 residues. Germline CDR1 is SGHRS and CDR2 is YFSETQ. The CDR3 DNA reads TGCGCCAGCAGCCCCCTCCCAGATACGCAGTATTTT. Residues: CASSPLPDTQYF.

The chain employs TRBV5-4 and TRBJ2-5, with 11 bases identical to TRBD2. V was clipped by 5 bases and J by 3 bases; unmatched bases: 6. The CDR3 has 15 amino acids. CDR1 is SGHNT and CDR2 is YYREEE in the germline V gene (reference sequence). CDR3 bases: TGTGCCAGCAGTCCTAGCGGGGGGCGTGAAGAGACCCAGTACTTC. Amino acid sequence: CASSPSGGREETQYF.

The chain is built from TRBV18 and TRBJ1-4; possibly TRBD1 for D (6 bases). CDR3 length: 16 amino acids. Germline V lookup: CDR1 KGHSH, CDR2 LQKENI. Deletions cut 3 bases from V and 7 bases from J, with 18 bases between. CDR3 sequence reads: CASSPPRGGEVEKLFF. The DNA for the CDR3 is TGTGCCAGCTCACCTCCAAGGGGGGGAGAGGTTGAAAAACTGTTTTTT.

The chain is built from TRBV9 and TRBJ2-3, with D maybe TRBD2 (6 bases). Germline CDR1 and CDR2: SGDLS and YYNGEE. The CDR3 covers 13 residues. Deletions cut 4 bases from V and 3 bases from J, with 9 bases between. The CDR3 reads CASSLAGTDTQYF. For the CDR3, the DNA is TGTGCCAGCAGCCTGGCGGGGACAGATACGCAGTATTTT. Full variable domain (rest looked up from reference TRBV9 and TRBJ2-3): DSGVTQTPKHLITATGQRVTLRCSPRSGDLSVYWYQQSLDQGLQFLIQYYNGEERAKGNILERFSAQQFPDLHSELNLSSLELGDSALYFCASSLAGTDTQYFGPGTRLTVL.

This chain joins TRBV18 and TRBJ2-2; TRBD1 agrees at 8 bases. The germline CDR1 and CDR2 sequences are KGHSH and LQKENI. The CDR3 is made up of 16 amino acids. The V and J ends lost 4 bases and 4 bases, in that order; junction bases with no gene match: 8. The chain's CDR3 is CASSLPGGAGTGELFF. In DNA, the CDR3 is TGTGCCAGCTCACTTCCAGGGGGCGCAGGCACCGGGGAGCTGTTTTTT.

This clone was picked up one time. This chain uses TRBV2 with TRBJ2-5; perhaps TRBD1 as D (5 bases). The CDR3 is 11 amino acids. The germline V and J ends were trimmed by 6 bases and 6 bases, with 8 bases remaining between them. Per the germline V gene, CDR1 is SNHLY and CDR2 is FYNNEI. The CDR3 loop is CASRAGKTQYF. CDR3 sequence (DNA): TGTGCCAGCAGGGCAGGGAAGACCCAGTACTTC.

DNA for the CDR3: TGTGCCAGCGGCAAGCGGGGGGGCGACGGGGAGCTGTTTTTT. It translates to CASGKRGGDGELFF. V usage is TRBV2 and J usage is TRBJ2-2; 10 bases are shared with TRBD2. The length of the CDR3 is 14 residues. V lost 8 bases to trimming and J lost 7 bases; unmatched junction nucleotides: 7. Germline assignment: CDR1 SNHLY and CDR2 FYNNEI.

The V gene is TRBV6-5, the J gene TRBJ1-1; 7 positions agree with TRBD1. The germline gives CDR1 MNHEY, CDR2 SVGAGI. The CDR3 runs 13 residues. The V gene end was trimmed by 2 bases and the J gene end by 7 bases; junction bases not matched to a gene: 4. The DNA of the CDR3 is TGTGCCAGCAGTTACCGGGGACAGATTGAAGCTTTCTTT. Its translation is CASSYRGQIEAFF.

The chain uses TRBV2 and TRBJ2-1, with 11 bases identical to TRBD2. The CDR3 is 15 amino acids. The J segment lost 9 bases and the V segment lost 7 bases, leaving 11 bases of the junction unmatched. The germline CDR1 and CDR2 sequences are SNHLY and FYNNEI. Here the CDR3 reads CASNWGTSGPGEQFF. CDR3 coding DNA: TGTGCCAGCAATTGGGGGACTAGCGGCCCCGGTGAGCAGTTCTTC.

The V gene is TRBV28, the J gene TRBJ1-5; 12 bases agree with TRBD1. Germline V gene lookup returns CDR1 MDHEN and CDR2 SYDVKM. The V segment lost 6 bases and the J segment 5 bases; nucleotides outside the gene matches: 5. There are 15 residues in the CDR3. As DNA, the CDR3 is TGTGCCAGCAGGCCTGGGACAGGGGGCTATCAGCCCCAGCATTTT. The encoded protein is CASRPGTGGYQPQHF. Supplemented by reference TRBV28 and TRBJ1-5, the full variable domain reads DVKVTQSSRYLVKRTGEKVFLECVQDMDHENMFWYRQDPGLGLRLIYFSYDVKMKEKGDIPEGYSVSREKKERFSLILESASTNQTSMYLCASRPGTGGYQPQHFGDGTRLSIL.

This rearrangement joins TRBV7-2 to TRBJ2-2, with D possibly being TRBD1 (6 bases). This CDR3 comprises 15 residues. CDR1 is SGHTA, CDR2 FQGNSA, per germline. V gave up 8 bases and J gave up 4 bases, with 17 bases separating them. This chain's CDR3 is CASFPGQPLTGELFF. CDR3 DNA: TGTGCCAGCTTCCCGGGACAACCTCTCACCGGGGAGCTGTTTTTT.

The chain employs TRBV20-1 and TRBJ2-5; D is unresolved. The CDR3 contains 11 residues. Per the germline V gene, CDR1 is DFQATT and CDR2 is SNEGSKA (reference sequence). Trimming shortened V by 7 bases and J by 2 bases, and 8 bases separated the two germline ends. The CDR3 is CSVDGQETQYF. The CDR3 DNA reads TGCAGTGTTGACGGGCAAGAGACCCAGTACTTC.

The genes are TRBV9 and TRBJ1-5, with 11 bases identical to TRBD1. Germline assignment: CDR1 SGDLS and CDR2 YYNGEE. The CDR3 loop spans 16 amino acids. V shed 2 bases and J 4 bases; nucleotides not matched to a gene: 5. The CDR3 DNA reads as TGTGCCAGCAGCGTCGGACAGGGGGCAGGGAATCAGCCCCAGCATTTT. It translates to CASSVGQGAGNQPQHF.

The V gene is TRBV10-3, the J gene TRBJ2-6; weak D call: TRBD2 (6 bases). V was pared by 2 bases and J by 0 bases, with 20 bases between. CDR3 size: 20 residues. Germline V gene data show CDR1 as ENHRY and CDR2 as SYGVKD. CDR3: CAISELRLAGSSSGANVLTF. In DNA form, the CDR3 reads TGTGCCATCAGTGAGCTGCGACTCGCGGGGTCCAGCTCTGGGGCCAACGTCCTGACTTTC.